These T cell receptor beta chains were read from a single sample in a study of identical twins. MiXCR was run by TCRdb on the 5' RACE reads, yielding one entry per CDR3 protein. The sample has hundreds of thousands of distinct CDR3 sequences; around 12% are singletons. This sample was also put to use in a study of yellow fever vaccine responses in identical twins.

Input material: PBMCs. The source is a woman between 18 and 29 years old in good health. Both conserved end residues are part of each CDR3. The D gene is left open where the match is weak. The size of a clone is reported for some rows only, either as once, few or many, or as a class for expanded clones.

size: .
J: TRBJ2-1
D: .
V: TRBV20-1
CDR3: CSARDIGLGDEQFF
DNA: TGCAGTGCTAGAGATATAGGGCTGGGCGATGAGCAGTTCTTC

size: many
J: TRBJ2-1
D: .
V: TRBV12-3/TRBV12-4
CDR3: CASSSTRNEQFF
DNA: TGTGCCAGCAGTTCTACTAGAAATGAGCAGTTCTTC

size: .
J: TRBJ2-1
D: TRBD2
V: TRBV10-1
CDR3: CASSESLAGGGNEQFF
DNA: TGCGCCAGCAGTGAAAGCCTAGCGGGGGGGGGCAATGAGCAGTTCTTC

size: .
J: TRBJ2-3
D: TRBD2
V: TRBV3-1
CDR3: CASSRVAGGATDTQYF
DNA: TGTGCCAGCAGCCGAGTAGCGGGAGGGGCAACAGATACGCAGTATTTT

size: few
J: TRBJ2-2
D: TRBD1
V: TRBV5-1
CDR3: CASSWGQRNTGELFF
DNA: TGCGCCAGCAGCTGGGGACAGAGGAACACCGGGGAGCTGTTTTTT

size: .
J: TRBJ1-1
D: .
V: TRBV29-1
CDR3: CSVEGVMNTEAFF
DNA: TGCAGCGTTGAAGGAGTAATGAACACTGAAGCTTTCTTT

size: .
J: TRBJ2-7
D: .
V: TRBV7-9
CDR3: CASSLGGARREQYF
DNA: TGTGCCAGCAGCTTAGGAGGTGCGAGACGGGAGCAGTACTTC

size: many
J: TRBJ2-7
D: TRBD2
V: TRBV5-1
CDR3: CASSLAEISGKPEQYF
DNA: TGCGCCAGCAGCTTGGCGGAGATTAGCGGGAAACCCGAGCAGTACTTC

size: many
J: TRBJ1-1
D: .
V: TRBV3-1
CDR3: CASRLRGASRAEAFF
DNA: TGTGCCAGCAGACTTAGGGGCGCCAGTCGGGCTGAAGCTTTCTTT

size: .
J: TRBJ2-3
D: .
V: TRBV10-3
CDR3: CAISHMGGQFSTDTQYF
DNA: TGTGCCATCAGCCACATGGGGGGACAATTTTCCACAGATACGCAGTATTTT

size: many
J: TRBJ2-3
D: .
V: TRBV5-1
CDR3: CASSFLPRDLLGDTQYF
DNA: TGCGCCAGCAGCTTTCTCCCCCGGGACCTTCTGGGAGATACGCAGTATTTT

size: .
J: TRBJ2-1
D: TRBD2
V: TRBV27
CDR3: CASRIGLASYNEQFF
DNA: TGTGCCAGCAGGATCGGACTAGCGTCCTACAATGAGCAGTTCTTC

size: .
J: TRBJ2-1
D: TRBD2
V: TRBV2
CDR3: CASSDRMAGGSYNEQFF
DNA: TGTGCCAGCAGCGATCGAATGGCGGGAGGGTCATACAATGAGCAGTTCTTC

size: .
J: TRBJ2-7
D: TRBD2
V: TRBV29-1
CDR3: CSVEGASGYEQYF
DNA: TGCAGCGTTGAAGGGGCTAGCGGCTACGAGCAGTACTTC

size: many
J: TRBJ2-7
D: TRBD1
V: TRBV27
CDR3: CASSLGTGSSYEQYF
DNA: TGCGCCAGCAGCCTCGGGACAGGGAGCTCCTACGAGCAGTACTTC

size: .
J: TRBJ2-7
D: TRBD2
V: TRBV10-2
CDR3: CASSGSGLAVRYEQYF
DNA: TGCGCCAGCAGTGGATCGGGACTAGCGGTACGCTACGAGCAGTACTTC

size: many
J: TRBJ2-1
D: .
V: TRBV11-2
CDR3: CASMGQSGEQFF
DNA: TGTGCCAGCATGGGGCAGTCGGGTGAGCAGTTCTTC

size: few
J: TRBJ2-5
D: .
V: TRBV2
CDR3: CASSDRTAGSQETQYF
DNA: TGTGCCAGCAGTGACCGGACGGCGGGGAGCCAAGAGACCCAGTACTTC

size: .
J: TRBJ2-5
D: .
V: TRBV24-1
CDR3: CATSDEVWATQYF
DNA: TGTGCCACCAGTGATGAGGTATGGGCGACCCAGTACTTC

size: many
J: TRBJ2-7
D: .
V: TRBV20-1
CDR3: CSANHGNTYEQYF
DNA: TGCAGTGCTAACCACGGAAACACCTACGAGCAGTACTTC

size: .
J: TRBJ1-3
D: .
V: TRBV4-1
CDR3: CASSPETQATHPGNTIYF
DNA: TGCGCCAGCAGCCCAGAAACACAGGCTACACATCCTGGAAACACCATATATTTT

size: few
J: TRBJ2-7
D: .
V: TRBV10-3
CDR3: CAIRASGVESEQYF
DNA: TGTGCCATCAGGGCGTCGGGGGTTGAATCCGAGCAGTACTTC

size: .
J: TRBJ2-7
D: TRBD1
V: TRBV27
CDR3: CASSFYRGTYEQYF
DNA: TGTGCCAGCAGTTTTTACAGGGGGACCTACGAGCAGTACTTC

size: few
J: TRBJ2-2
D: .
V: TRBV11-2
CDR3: CASSSYLALANTGELFF
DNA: TGTGCCAGCAGCTCCTACCTAGCCCTCGCGAACACCGGGGAGCTGTTTTTT

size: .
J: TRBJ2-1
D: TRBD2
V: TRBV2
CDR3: CASSEISGSVVEQFF
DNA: TGTGCCAGCAGTGAAATTAGCGGGAGCGTCGTTGAGCAGTTCTTC

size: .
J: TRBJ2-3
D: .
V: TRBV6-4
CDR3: CASSVSSGTDTQYF
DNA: TGTGCCAGCAGTGTCTCCTCTGGGACAGATACGCAGTATTTT

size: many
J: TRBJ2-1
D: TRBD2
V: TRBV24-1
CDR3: CATGPSGREGEQFF
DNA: TGTGCCACGGGCCCTAGCGGGAGGGAGGGTGAGCAGTTCTTC

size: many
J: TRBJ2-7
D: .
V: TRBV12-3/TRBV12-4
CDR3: CASSPHLGALNF
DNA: TGTGCCAGCAGTCCCCATCTGGGAGCCTTGAATTTC

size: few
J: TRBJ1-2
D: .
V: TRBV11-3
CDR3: CASSLADVSRGYTF
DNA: TGTGCCAGCAGCTTAGCCGACGTCTCGCGGGGCTACACCTTC

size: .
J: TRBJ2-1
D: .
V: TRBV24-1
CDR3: CATSDLFTNEQFF
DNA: TGTGCCACCAGTGATTTGTTTACTAATGAGCAGTTCTTC

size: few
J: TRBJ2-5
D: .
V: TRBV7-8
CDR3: CASRAAGSKETQYF
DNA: TGTGCCAGCAGAGCCGCCGGGTCGAAAGAGACCCAGTACTTC

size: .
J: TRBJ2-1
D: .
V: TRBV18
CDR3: CASSPKVAGSYNEQFF
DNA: TGTGCCAGCTCACCAAAGGTCGCGGGCTCCTACAATGAGCAGTTCTTC

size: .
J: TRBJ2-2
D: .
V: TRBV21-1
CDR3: CASSKARWTSGHTGELFF
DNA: TGTGCCAGCAGCAAAGCCAGATGGACTAGCGGCCACACCGGGGAGCTGTTTTTT

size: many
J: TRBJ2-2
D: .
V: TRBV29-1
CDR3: CSPGKLGAGELFF
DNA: TGCAGCCCCGGGAAGTTAGGGGCCGGGGAGCTGTTTTTT

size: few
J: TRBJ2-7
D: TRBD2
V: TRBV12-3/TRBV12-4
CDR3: CASSFPGLAAVSYEQYF
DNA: TGTGCCAGCAGTTTTCCGGGACTAGCGGCCGTCTCCTACGAGCAGTACTTC

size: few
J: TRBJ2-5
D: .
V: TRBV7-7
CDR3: CASSSAPQETQYF
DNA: TGTGCCAGCAGCTCGGCTCCCCAAGAGACCCAGTACTTC

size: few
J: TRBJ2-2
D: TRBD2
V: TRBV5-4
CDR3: CASSPTSPGELFF
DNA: TGTGCCAGCAGTCCGACTAGCCCCGGGGAGCTGTTTTTT

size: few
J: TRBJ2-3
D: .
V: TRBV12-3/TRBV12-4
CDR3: CASSPLTSKSTDTQYF
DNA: TGTGCCAGCAGTCCGCTCACTAGCAAGAGCACAGATACGCAGTATTTT

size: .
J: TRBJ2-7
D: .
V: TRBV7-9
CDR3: CASKPLGEVGYEQYF
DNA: TGTGCCAGCAAGCCTTTGGGGGAGGTGGGTTACGAGCAGTACTTC

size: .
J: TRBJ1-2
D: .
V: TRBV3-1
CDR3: CASSQAGGSYGYTF
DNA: TGTGCCAGCAGCCAAGCGGGGGGATCCTATGGCTACACCTTC

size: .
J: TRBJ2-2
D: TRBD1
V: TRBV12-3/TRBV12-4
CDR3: CASRDRGRDTGELFF
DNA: TGTGCCAGCAGAGACAGGGGAAGGGACACCGGGGAGCTGTTTTTT

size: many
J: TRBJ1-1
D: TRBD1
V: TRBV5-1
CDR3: CASSLGGQGAYNTEAFF
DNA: TGCGCCAGCAGCTTGGGGGGACAGGGGGCTTATAACACTGAAGCTTTCTTT

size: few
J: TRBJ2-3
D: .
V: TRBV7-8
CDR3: CASSLSGTDTDTQYF
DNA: TGTGCCAGCAGCTTGTCCGGGACGGACACAGATACGCAGTATTTT